One sample yielded the 15 T cell receptor beta chains listed below, sequenced in a study of blood T cell repertoires in COVID-19. Method: immunoSEQ multiplex PCR; TCRdb's copy keeps in-frame clones and lacks some. The data show some 220,000 clones, approximately 81% seen once. The material sequenced was peripheral blood. These receptors were collected from a woman older than 75 with active or convalescent COVID-19.

The chain recombines TRBV11-1 with TRBJ2-3; 8 bases map to TRBD1. There are 16 residues in the CDR3. V dropped 2 bases and J dropped 6; count of bases not matched to a gene: 10. Germline CDR1 SGHAT, CDR2 FQDESV (reference sequence). In DNA form, the CDR3 reads TGTGCCAGCAGCTTAAGGCGGCAGGGGGCCGTTGATACGCAGTATTTT. Its translation is CASSLRRQGAVDTQYF. The variable domain in full, completed from reference TRBV11-1 and TRBJ2-3, reads EAEVAQSPRYKITEKSQAVAFWCDPISGHATLYWYRQILGQGPELLVQFQDESVVDDSQLPKDRFSAERLKGVDSTLKIQPAELGDSAMYLCASSLRRQGAVDTQYFGPGTRLTVL.

This chain links TRBV11-2 with TRBJ2-1, with D possibly being TRBD2 (5 bases). The CDR3 spans 13 residues. The V end lost 1 base, the J end lost 4 bases, and 5 bases lay between the germline ends. The germline V gene encodes CDR1 SGHAT and CDR2 FQNNGV. The CDR3 DNA reads TGTGCCAGCAGCTTAGGAGGGTACAATGAGCAGTTCTTC. Protein sequence: CASSLGGYNEQFF.

The rearrangement uses TRBV18 and TRBJ2-7; 8 nucleotides line up with TRBD2. The germline V gene has CDR1 KGHSH and CDR2 LQKENI. This CDR3 has 15 residues. Trimming took 3 bases from V and 0 from J; bases not matched to a gene: 4. The CDR3 DNA sequence: TGTGCCAGCTCACCCACTAGCGGACTCTCCTACGAGCAGTACTTC. This gives the protein CASSPTSGLSYEQYF.

The rearrangement uses TRBV6-5 and TRBJ2-5; tentative D call: TRBD1 (6 bases). CDR1 and CDR2 from the germline V gene are MNHEY and SVGAGI. The ends were cut back, 6 bases at V and 1 base at J, with 9 bases in the middle. This CDR3 is 13 amino acids long. The CDR3 is CASRQGIQETQYF. CDR3 nucleotides: TGTGCCAGCAGACAGGGAATCCAAGAGACCCAGTACTTC.

This CDR3 is CASSPRGDREWETQYF. CDR3 coding DNA: TGTGCCAGCTCCCCTAGGGGGGACAGGGAGTGGGAGACCCAGTACTTC. This chain connects TRBV9 to TRBJ2-5; 9 bases agree with TRBD1. The V segment lost 7 bases and the J segment 5 bases; nucleotides outside the gene matches: 15. The CDR3 sequence is 16 residues long. The germline gives CDR1 SGDLS, CDR2 YYNGEE.

V usage is TRBV4-1 and J usage is TRBJ2-1, with TRBD2 identical over 9 bases. The CDR3 is 16 residues long. With 2 bases clipped from V and 3 bases from J, the junction kept 5 bases outside the gene matches. From germline, CDR1 is MGHRA and CDR2 YSYEKL. This chain's CDR3 is CASSQTGLARYNEQFF. CDR3 in DNA: TGCGCCAGCAGCCAAACGGGACTAGCTCGCTACAATGAGCAGTTCTTC.

The J gene is TRBJ2-3, the V gene TRBV7-2; perhaps TRBD2 as D (6 bases). Trimming removed 1 base from V and 7 bases from J, with 21 bases in between. CDR1 is SGHTA, CDR2 FQGNSA, per germline. The CDR3 runs 17 residues. Here the CDR3 DNA reads TGTGCCAGCAGCTTAGTCTCGGCCGGGGGACCTCGTAATACGCAGTATTTT. It translates to CASSLVSAGGPRNTQYF.

The gene calls are TRBV2 and TRBJ1-2, with 9 bases identical to TRBD1. The CDR3 is 15 amino acids. The V gene end was trimmed by 4 bases and the J gene end by 8 bases; junction bases not matched to a gene: 11. Germline CDR1 and CDR2: SNHLY and FYNNEI. Here the CDR3 reads CASSGQQGATGGYTF. The CDR3 nucleotides are TGTGCCAGCAGTGGCCAACAGGGGGCGACGGGGGGCTACACCTTC.

The chain uses TRBV4-3 and TRBJ2-1, with 7 bases lining up with TRBD2. Germline V CDR1 and CDR2: LGHNA, YSLEER. The CDR3 sequence is 14 residues long. V dropped 6 bases and J dropped 1; count of bases not matched to a gene: 3. As DNA, the CDR3 is TGCGCCAGCAGGCGGGACTATTCCTACAATGAGCAGTTCTTC. Translation gives CASRRDYSYNEQFF.

The genes are TRBV19 and TRBJ2-3, with 8 bases aligning to TRBD1. Germline values: CDR1 LNHDA, CDR2 SQIVND (reference sequence). The junction had 12 bases not matched to a gene; V was cut back by 5 bases and J by 2 bases. The CDR3 runs 17 residues. CDR3 in amino acids: CASSPYGTGEATDTQYF. The DNA for the CDR3 is TGTGCCAGTAGTCCTTACGGGACAGGTGAAGCCACAGATACGCAGTATTTT.

CDR3 residues: CASSSQGVMQFF. The CDR3 DNA follows: TGTGCCAGCAGTTCCCAAGGGGTGATGCAGTTCTTC. The J gene is TRBJ2-1, the V gene TRBV6-2 or TRBV6-3; TRBD1 is a possible D gene (5 bases). V lost 4 bases to trimming and J lost 12 bases, with 13 bases between them. There are 12 residues in the CDR3. CDR1 and CDR2 (germline): MNHEY, SVGEGT.

The chain links TRBV3-1 (or the pseudogene TRBV3-2) to TRBJ2-7, with D maybe TRBD1 (5 bases). Germline V gene data show CDR1 as LGHDT and CDR2 as YNNKEL (reference sequence). Trimming left V 4 bases short and J 2 bases short, with 15 bases between. CDR3 length: 15 amino acids. The chain's CDR3 is CASSRRLEGAYEQYF. The CDR3 nucleotides read TGTGCCAGCAGCCGTCGGCTTGAAGGGGCCTACGAGCAGTACTTC.

With respect to this clone: Germline is not matched at one junction end, which may reflect a read error. V and J are TRBV7-2 and TRBJ1-4, with 9 bases that match TRBD1. From germline, CDR1 is SGHTA and CDR2 FQGNSA. The CDR3 is 17 amino acids. The CDR3 DNA is TGTGCCAGCAGCTTAGAAATGGCGGGACAGGGAAATGGAAAACTGTTTTTT. Its protein is CASSLEMAGQGNGKLFF.

This chain links TRBV7-2 with TRBJ2-3; 16 positions agree with TRBD2. CDR1 is SGHTA, CDR2 FQGNSA, per germline. J was trimmed by 3 bases and V by 8 bases; bases with no gene match: 2. The CDR3 covers 15 residues. The CDR3 nucleotides read TGTGCCAGCTTGGGACTAGCGGGAGGGACAGATACGCAGTATTTT. Protein: CASLGLAGGTDTQYF.

The chain is built from TRBV28 and TRBJ1-1; D might be TRBD1 (5 bases). Between the trimmed V and J ends, which lost 5 bases and 5 bases, there was a span of 15 bases. Looked up from germline, CDR1 is MDHEN and CDR2 is SYDVKM. The CDR3 extends over 14 amino acids. CDR3 amino acids: CASSLPDMWTEAFF. DNA of the CDR3: TGTGCCAGCAGTCTGCCGGACATGTGGACTGAAGCTTTCTTT.